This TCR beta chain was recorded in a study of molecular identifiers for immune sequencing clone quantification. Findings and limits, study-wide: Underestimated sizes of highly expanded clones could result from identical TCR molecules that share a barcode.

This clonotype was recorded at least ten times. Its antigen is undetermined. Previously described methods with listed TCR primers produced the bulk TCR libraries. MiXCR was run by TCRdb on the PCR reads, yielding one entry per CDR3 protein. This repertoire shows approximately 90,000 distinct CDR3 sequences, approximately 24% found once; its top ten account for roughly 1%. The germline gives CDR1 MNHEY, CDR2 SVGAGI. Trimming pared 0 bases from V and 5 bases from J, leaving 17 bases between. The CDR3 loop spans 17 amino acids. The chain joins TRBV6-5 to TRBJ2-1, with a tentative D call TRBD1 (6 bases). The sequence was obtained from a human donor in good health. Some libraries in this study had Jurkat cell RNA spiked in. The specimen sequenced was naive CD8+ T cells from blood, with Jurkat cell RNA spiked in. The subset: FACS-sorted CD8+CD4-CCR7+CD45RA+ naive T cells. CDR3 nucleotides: TGTGCCAGCAGTTACTCGATGGTTCAGGGGTGGAACAATGAGCAGTTCTTC. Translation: CASSYSMVQGWNNEQFF.